This T cell receptor (beta chain) was observed in a study of cytomegalovirus exposure and HLA in healthy donors. Study-level results: Presence/absence comparisons presumed near-even sequencing depth among donors.

Only a few counts were recorded for this clone. Its target is unknown. In the PCR, 60 Vbeta and 13 Jbeta primers were used. Clones were read by immunoSEQ multiplex PCR, and TCRdb kept only the in-frame ones, dropping some. Counted here are 100,000 to 150,000 clones, about four fifths occurring once; the ten biggest clones make up about 13%. V was pared by 8 bases and J by 2 bases, with 8 bases of the junction left unmatched. This CDR3 comprises 14 residues. In germline, CDR1 is SNHLY, CDR2 FYNNEI. The TCR sequence derives from a woman in her sixties in good health and CMV-seropositive. The chain couples TRBV2 to TRBJ2-7, with TRBD1 matching 8 bases. The specimen was PBMCs. The CDR3: CASSGTGRPYEQYF. CDR3 bases: TGTGCCAGCTCCGGGACAGGACGTCCCTACGAGCAGTACTTC.